This TCR beta chain was captured in a study of T cells in tuberculosis. Study results and limitations: Shorter CDR3-alpha in active tuberculosis partly drove smaller distances. Cases with active tuberculosis were adults, while controls were adolescents. Using the GMM-specific repertoire gave approximately 89% accuracy versus roughly 70% with motifs.

CDR3 length equals 15 residues. Trimming left V 1 base short and J 2 bases short, with 11 bases between. CDR1 and CDR2 from the germline V gene are SGHDN and FVKESK. Each donor contributed 85,000 to 100,000 T cells on average, unsorted. Sequenced by immunoSEQ multiplex PCR; TCRdb stores in-frame clones only, minus some. This table has about 25,000 clones, just over 90% appearing once. A remark on this clone: Its cognate antigen is unknown.

What was sequenced was PBMCs. This clonotype was obtained from a donor aged 10-35 years with latent tuberculosis or without tuberculosis infection. Some clones in this sample may be carry-over from other donors' samples. The chain combines TRBV14 with TRBJ1-1; D not resolved. The DNA for the CDR3 is TGTGCCAGCAGCCAAGGGTATGAGAGCAACACTGAAGCTTTCTTT. Encoded protein: CASSQGYESNTEAFF.